The clone carrying this T cell receptor beta chain has just a few counts. Its antigen is currently unknown. Germline loops: CDR1 LGHNA, CDR2 YSLEER. The CDR3 covers 15 residues. V shed 4 bases, J shed 10 bases, and the junction held 10 bases outside the gene matches. At least 7 million PBMCs were isolated per sample. The data originate from a study of blood T cells in healthy people across ages. Study at large: Capture by template switching was about one barcoded beta molecule per two T cells. General study points: The long-lived group displayed more naive CD4+ cells, plus higher diversity, than the aged donors did.

Through a sample-barcoded 5' primer and a J-beta primer mix, a second PCR was run for about 6 to 11 cycles. Each CDR3 protein gets one entry after TCRdb re-called the 5' RACE reads with MiXCR. Of 1,100,000 or so distinct CDR3 sequences listed, 35% to 55% are singletons. The receptor comes from a woman aged 55-69 years in good health. The chain uses TRBV4-3 and TRBJ2-1, with TRBD2 identical over 10 bases. Specimen: blood. This CDR3 reads CASSPLAGANGEQFF. The CDR3, as DNA: TGCGCCAGCAGCCCCCTAGCGGGGGCGAACGGCGAGCAGTTCTTC.